The following is a TCR beta chain sequence with its context. The data stem from a study of blood T cell repertoires in COVID-19. Germline-derived CDR1 and CDR2 are LGHDT and YNNKEL (reference sequence). Trimming stripped 1 base from V and 1 base from J, with 17 bases between. This CDR3 is built from 17 residues. Authors' data handling: Nucleated cell counts were estimated from reference gene primer amplification. Only in-frame clones appear in the TCRdb table, and some are missing; sequencing was by immunoSEQ multiplex PCR. V, J and clone size are taken as reported in that table, and D and trimming were inferred from the DNA itself. The sample lists 250,000 to 300,000 clones, 80% to 90% occurring once.

Source material: peripheral blood. The TCR was taken from a woman under 40 with COVID-19, enrolled during active disease. This sequence joins TRBV3-1 (or the pseudogene TRBV3-2) and TRBJ2-7, with a possible D match to TRBD1 (6 bases). The CDR3 DNA reads as TGTGCCAGCAGCCAAGCATCTCACGGGACAACTTCCTACGAGCAGTACTTC. Encoded protein: CASSQASHGTTSYEQYF.